This T cell receptor (beta chain) was documented in a study of tumor-infiltrating lymphocytes in primary liver carcinoma. From unsorted bulk tissue weighing roughly 18-31 mg, DNA and RNA were co-extracted. On this clonotype: At one of its ends the junction is not consistent with the germline gene, which may arise from a read error.

Total RNA (around 510 ng) served as template for TCR beta cDNA synthesis primed by a constant-region primer. Employing slightly modified ARM-PCR, three nested multiplex PCR rounds were run, and these gave rise to the TCR beta libraries. TCRdb re-called the multiplex PCR reads with MiXCR, one entry per CDR3 protein. The table has 40,000 to 45,000 distinct CDR3 sequences, about three quarters seen once. The receptor was isolated from a man aged 35 to 55 with primary liver carcinoma and hepatitis B virus infection. Sequences were obtained from liver tumor tissue from sampling region 2. As for subset: tumor region T2, inferior pole.

The CDR3 nucleotides read TGTGCCAGCAACATAGCAGGGGGCCCCTTTGACTACGAGCGGTACTTC. Amino acid sequence: CASNIAGGPFDYERYF. This sequence joins TRBV11-2 and TRBJ2-7; 8 nucleotides match TRBD1. The CDR3 has 16 amino acids. Germline values: CDR1 SGHAT, CDR2 FQNNGV.